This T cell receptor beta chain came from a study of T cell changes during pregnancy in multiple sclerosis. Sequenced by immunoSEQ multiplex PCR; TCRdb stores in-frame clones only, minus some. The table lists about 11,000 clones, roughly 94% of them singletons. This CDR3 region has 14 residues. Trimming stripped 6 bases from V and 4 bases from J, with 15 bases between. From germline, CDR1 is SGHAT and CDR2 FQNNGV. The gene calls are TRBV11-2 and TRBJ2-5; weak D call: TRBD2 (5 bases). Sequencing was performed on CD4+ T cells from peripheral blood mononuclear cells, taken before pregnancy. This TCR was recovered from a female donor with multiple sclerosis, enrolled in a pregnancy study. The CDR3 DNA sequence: TGTGCCAGCAGAACTCTAGGAGGTGGAGAGACCCAGTACTTC. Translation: CASRTLGGGETQYF.